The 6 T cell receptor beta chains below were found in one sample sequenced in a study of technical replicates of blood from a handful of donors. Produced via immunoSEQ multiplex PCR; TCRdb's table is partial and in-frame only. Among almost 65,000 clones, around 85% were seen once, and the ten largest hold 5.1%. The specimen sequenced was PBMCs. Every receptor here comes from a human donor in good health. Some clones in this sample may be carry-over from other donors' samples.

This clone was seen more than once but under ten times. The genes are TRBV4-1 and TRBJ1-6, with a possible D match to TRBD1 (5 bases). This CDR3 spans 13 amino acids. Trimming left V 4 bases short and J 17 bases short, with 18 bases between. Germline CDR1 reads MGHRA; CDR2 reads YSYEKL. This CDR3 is CASSPGGREAVHF. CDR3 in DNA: TGCGCCAGCAGCCCGGGTGGCAGGGAGGCCGTCCACTTT.

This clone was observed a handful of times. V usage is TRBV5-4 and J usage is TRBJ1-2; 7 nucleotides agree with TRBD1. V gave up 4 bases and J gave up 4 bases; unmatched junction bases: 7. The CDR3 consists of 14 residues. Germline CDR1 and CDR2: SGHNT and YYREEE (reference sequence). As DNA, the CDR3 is TGTGCCAGCAGCCTACAGGGGATGAGCTATGGCTACACCTTC. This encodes CASSLQGMSYGYTF.

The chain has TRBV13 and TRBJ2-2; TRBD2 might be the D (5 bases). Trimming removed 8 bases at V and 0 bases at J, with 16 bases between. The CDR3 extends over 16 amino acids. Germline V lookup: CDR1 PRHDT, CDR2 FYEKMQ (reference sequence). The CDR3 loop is CASELEASPNTGELFF. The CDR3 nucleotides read TGTGCCAGCGAGTTGGAGGCCAGTCCGAACACCGGGGAGCTGTTTTTT.

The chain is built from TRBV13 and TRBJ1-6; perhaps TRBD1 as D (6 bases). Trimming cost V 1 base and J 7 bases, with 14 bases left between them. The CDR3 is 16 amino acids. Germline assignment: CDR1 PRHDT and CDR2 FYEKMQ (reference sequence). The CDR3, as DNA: TGTGCCAGCAGCTTAGTATCAGGGGTAGGGAATTCACCCCTCCACTTT. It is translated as CASSLVSGVGNSPLHF. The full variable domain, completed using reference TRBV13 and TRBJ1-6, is AAGVIQSPRHLIKEKRETATLKCYPIPRHDTVYWYQQGPGQDPQFLISFYEKMQSDKGSIPDRFSAQQFSDYHSELNMSSLELGDSALYFCASSLVSGVGNSPLHFGNGTRLTVT.

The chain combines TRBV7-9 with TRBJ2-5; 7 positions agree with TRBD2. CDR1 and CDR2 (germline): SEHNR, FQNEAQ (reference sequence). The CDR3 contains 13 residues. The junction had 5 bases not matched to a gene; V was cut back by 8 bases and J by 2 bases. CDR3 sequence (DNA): TGTGCCAGCCAGCGGGGCGTTCAAGAGACCCAGTACTTC. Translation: CASQRGVQETQYF.

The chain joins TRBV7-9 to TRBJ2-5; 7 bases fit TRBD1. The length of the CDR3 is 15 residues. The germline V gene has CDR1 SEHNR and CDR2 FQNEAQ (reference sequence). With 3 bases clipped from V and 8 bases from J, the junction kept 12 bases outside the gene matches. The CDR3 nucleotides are TGTGCCAGCAGCTTGAGAGGGGGCCAGCTTGGAACCCAGTACTTC. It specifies CASSLRGGQLGTQYF.